Each of the 28 T cell receptor beta chains below was sequenced from the same sample in a study of T cell clonality in common variable immunodeficiency. Study-wide findings and caveats: In common variable immunodeficiency, TCR beta chains reportedly carried fewer deletions and N-nucleotide insertions.

These receptors have no known antigen. Clones were read by immunoSEQ multiplex PCR, and TCRdb kept only the in-frame ones, dropping some. This sample shows some 25,000 clones and no singletons; approximately 8.9% rests with the ten largest. Material for sequencing was peripheral blood mononuclear cells. The receptors come from a human donor with common variable immunodeficiency.

This clone was observed a few times. With the read ending 3 residues before the CDR3 end, the germline J gene is used to fill in that end. This rearrangement joins TRBV19 to TRBJ2-5; D is perhaps TRBD2 (6 bases). The CDR3 covers 14 residues. Trimming pared 5 bases from V and 3 bases from J, leaving 13 bases between. Germline V gene lookup returns CDR1 LNHDA and CDR2 SQIVND (reference sequence). CDR3 amino acids: CASSPGLSEETQYF. CDR3 DNA (partial): TGTGCCAGTAGTCCCGGACTATCTGAAGAGACC.

Remarks on this clone: The read halts 3 residues ahead of the CDR3 end, with the missing end drawn from the germline J gene. J is TRBJ1-2 and V is TRBV7-9, with a possible D match to TRBD1 (5 bases). This CDR3 has 15 amino acids. Between the trimmed V and J ends, which lost 5 bases and 4 bases, there was a span of 17 bases. The germline V gene encodes CDR1 SEHNR and CDR2 FQNEAQ (reference sequence). The CDR3 loop is CASSPNFARGYGYTF. The CDR3 DNA, read in part, is TGTGCCAGCAGCCCTAACTTCGCGAGGGGCTATGGC.

Remarks on this clone: The read ends 3 residues early relative to the CDR3; the germline J gene fills the gap. The J gene is TRBJ2-7, the V gene TRBV11-2; the match to TRBD2 covers 12 bases. Trimming took 4 bases from V and 6 from J; bases not matched to a gene: 7. Germline CDR1 and CDR2: SGHAT and FQNNGV. The CDR3 sequence is 15 residues long. The CDR3 DNA, read in part, is TGTGCCAGCAGCTCCCTAGCGGGAGGGCCAGGCGAG. It translates to CASSSLAGGPGE. In full, the CDR3 reads CASSSLAGGPGEQYF.

About this clone itself: The read terminates 3 residues before the CDR3 end, so the remaining end is supplied by the germline J gene. This sequence joins TRBV2 and TRBJ2-1; the D gene is possibly TRBD2 (7 bases). The CDR3 extends over 15 amino acids. Trimming removed 5 bases from V and 7 bases from J, with 18 bases in between. Germline values: CDR1 SNHLY, CDR2 FYNNEI. CDR3 in amino acids: CASSFGGGERNEQFF. The sequenced part of the CDR3 DNA is TGTGCCAGCAGTTTTGGAGGGGGGGAGCGGAATGAG.

Remarks on this clone: The read finishes 3 residues shy of the CDR3 end, and the germline J gene is used to complete it. The rearrangement joins TRBV19 to TRBJ1-1; 7 bases are shared with TRBD1. V lost 6 bases to trimming and J lost 0 bases; unmatched junction nucleotides: 7. The CDR3 has 15 amino acids. CDR1 is LNHDA, CDR2 SQIVND, per germline (reference sequence). CDR3 in amino acids: CASSPTGQMNTEAFF. CDR3 DNA, as far as it was read: TGTGCCAGTAGCCCGACGGGACAGATGAACACTGAA.

A remark on this clone: Read sequence stops 3 residues before the CDR3 end, and the germline J gene provides the missing end. The V call is TRBV19, the J call TRBJ1-5; D may be TRBD1 (5 bases). Trimming removed 5 bases at V and 7 bases at J, with 18 bases between. The length of the CDR3 is 15 residues. CDR1 LNHDA and CDR2 SQIVND come from the germline V gene (reference sequence). The CDR3: CASSAISGSGQPQHF. CDR3 DNA (partial): TGTGCCAGTAGTGCCATTTCAGGGTCTGGGCAGCCC.

As to this clone: From the germline J gene comes the end of the CDR3, since the read stops 3 residues before it. The genes are TRBV5-6 and TRBJ1-5; the D is unclear. This CDR3 comprises 14 residues. The V end lost 7 bases, the J end lost 6 bases, and 17 bases lay between the germline ends. CDR1 and CDR2 from the germline V gene are SGHDT and YYEEEE. CDR3 residues: CASFQRSLAQPQHF. CDR3 bases read: TGTGCCAGCTTTCAGCGGAGTCTCGCTCAGCCC.

This clone was counted ten times or more. The read gets to within 3 residues of the CDR3 end, and the germline J gene fills in the rest. This chain connects TRBV12-3 or TRBV12-4 to TRBJ2-1; 8 bases are a match to TRBD1. V lost 5 bases and J lost 0; bases outside the gene matches: 6. The CDR3 sequence is 16 residues long. The covered CDR3 bases are TGTGCCAGCAGTCATCAAACAGGGGGCTCCTACAATGAG. It specifies CASSHQTGGSYNE. The complete CDR3 sequence is CASSHQTGGSYNEQFF.

This clone was seen ten or more times. The read falls 3 residues short of the CDR3 end, and the missing part is taken from the germline J gene. V gene TRBV20-1 combines with J gene TRBJ2-5, with a tentative D call TRBD2 (5 bases). The CDR3 runs to 14 residues. Germline values: CDR1 DFQATT, CDR2 SNEGSKA (reference sequence). Trimming took off 0 bases at V and 1 base at J, with 9 bases between the two ends. The sequenced part of the CDR3 DNA is TGCAGTGCTAGAGATAGCAGCGGCCAAGAGACC. Amino acid sequence: CSARDSSGQET. The whole CDR3 protein is CSARDSSGQETQYF.

Many counts were recorded for this clone. The read ends 3 residues shy of where the CDR3 ends; the end is completed using the germline J gene. The rearrangement links TRBV5-4 to TRBJ2-2, with D perhaps TRBD1 (5 bases). V lost 0 bases, J lost 5 bases, and 11 bases lay in between. This CDR3 comprises 15 residues. Per germline, CDR1 SGHNT and CDR2 YYREEE (reference sequence). The sequenced part of the CDR3 DNA is TGTGCCAGCAGCTTGGTCCCAGGGTCGACCGGGGAG. Translated, it gives CASSLVPGSTGE. The whole CDR3 sequence is CASSLVPGSTGELFF.

This clone showed up just a few times. The read comes to an end 3 residues before the CDR3 does, leaving the germline J gene to fill in the end. This rearrangement joins TRBV20-1 to TRBJ1-3; 7 nucleotides line up with TRBD1. CDR1 and CDR2 (germline): DFQATT, SNEGSKA (reference sequence). Losses at the gene ends were 6 bases for V and 8 bases for J; bases not matched to a gene: 4. This CDR3 is 11 amino acids long. The CDR3 region is CSARDSYTIYF. The CDR3 bases that were read are TGCAGTGCGCGGGACAGTTACACC.

For this clone: The CDR3 is cut off 3 residues early in the read; its end comes from the germline J gene. The chain uses TRBV30 and TRBJ1-2, with 8 nucleotides matching TRBD1. The germline V gene has CDR1 GTSNPN and CDR2 SVGIG (reference sequence). The length of the CDR3 is 13 residues. Unmatched junction bases numbered 5, after V lost 6 bases and J lost 2 bases. The CDR3 region is CACSRDRNYGYTF. The sequenced CDR3 bases are TGTGCCTGTTCCCGGGACAGGAACTATGGC.

This clone came up many times. The read ends 3 residues early relative to the CDR3; the germline J gene fills the gap. This rearrangement joins TRBV29-1 to TRBJ2-7; 7 nucleotides match TRBD1. This CDR3 is built from 13 residues. Germline CDR1 reads SQVTM; CDR2 reads ANQGSEA. V lost 7 bases and J lost 0; bases outside the gene matches: 6. The CDR3 bases that were read are TGCAGCGCTGTGGGACAGAGCTCCTACGAG. Translated, it gives CSAVGQSSYE. The CDR3 reads in full as CSAVGQSSYEQYF.

This clone was seen only a few times. The read terminates 3 residues before the CDR3 end, so the remaining end is supplied by the germline J gene. The rearrangement uses TRBV10-1 and TRBJ2-7; TRBD2 aligns across 8 bases. This CDR3 is 16 amino acids long. The junction had 8 bases not matched to a gene; V was cut back by 0 bases and J by 4 bases. The germline V gene has CDR1 WNHNN and CDR2 SYGVQD (reference sequence). The CDR3 bases that were read are TGCGCCAGCAGTGAGTCGGGACGCGGGGGGTCGTACGAG. Amino acids: CASSESGRGGSYE. The whole CDR3 protein is CASSESGRGGSYEQYF.

This clone showed up just a few times. Read sequence stops 3 residues before the CDR3 end, and the germline J gene provides the missing end. This chain joins TRBV19 and TRBJ2-1, with D tentatively TRBD2 (5 bases). The V end lost 1 base, the J end lost 3 bases, and 10 bases lay between the germline ends. CDR3 length: 15 residues. Germline V gene lookup returns CDR1 LNHDA and CDR2 SQIVND (reference sequence). This CDR3 reads CASSIAGEVYNEQFF. The part of the CDR3 DNA that was read is TGTGCCAGTAGTATAGCCGGGGAAGTCTACAATGAG.

This clone appeared a few times. The read halts 3 residues ahead of the CDR3 end, with the missing end drawn from the germline J gene. V is TRBV7-9 and J is TRBJ2-7, with TRBD2 matching over 9 bases. The germline gives CDR1 SEHNR, CDR2 FQNEAQ (reference sequence). V gave up 2 bases and J gave up 3 bases; unmatched junction bases: 5. CDR3 length: 15 amino acids. The CDR3 loop is CASSLWDSGSYEQYF. The sequenced part of the CDR3 DNA is TGTGCCAGCAGCTTATGGGATAGCGGGAGCTACGAG.

At least ten counts were recorded for this clone. With the read ending 3 residues before the CDR3 end, the germline J gene is used to fill in that end. The chain carries TRBV29-1 and TRBJ2-1; 13 bases fit TRBD2. The V gene's germline CDR1 is SQVTM and CDR2 ANQGSEA. After removal of 4 bases from V and 5 bases from J, the junction contained 2 bases not matched to a gene. The length of the CDR3 is 14 residues. The CDR3 is CSVAGTSGNNEQFF. The sequenced part of the CDR3 DNA is TGCAGCGTTGCCGGGACTAGCGGGAACAATGAG.

This clone was detected only a few times. The CDR3 end is not reached by the read, which stops 3 residues before it; the germline J gene fills it in. This chain connects TRBV6-2 or TRBV6-3 to TRBJ1-4; tentative D call: TRBD1 (6 bases). This CDR3 comprises 13 residues. Germline V gene lookup returns CDR1 MNHEY and CDR2 SVGEGT. Trimming removed 9 bases from V and 5 bases from J, with 13 bases in between. CDR3: CASKGVVNEKLFF. The covered CDR3 bases are TGTGCCAGTAAGGGGGTCGTAAATGAAAAA.

Note on this clone: Sequencing ends 3 residues short of the CDR3 end; the germline J gene provides the rest. V gene TRBV7-6 combines with J gene TRBJ2-5, with 7 bases that match TRBD1. In germline, CDR1 is SGHVS, CDR2 FNYEAQ. The CDR3 loop spans 17 amino acids. V trimming: 1 base; J trimming: 5 bases; junction bases outside the gene matches: 13. The sequenced part of the CDR3 DNA is TGTGCCAGCAGCTTAGGGGGCGTAGGGGGCTCGCGGGAGACC. Translating gives CASSLGGVGGSRET. In full, the CDR3 reads CASSLGGVGGSRETQYF.

The sample holds many counts of this clone. The read finishes 3 residues shy of the CDR3 end, and the germline J gene is used to complete it. The chain joins TRBV2 to TRBJ1-2; D may be TRBD1 (6 bases). The CDR3 totals 13 residues. Trimming removed 3 bases from V and 4 bases from J, with 9 bases in between. Per the germline V gene, CDR1 is SNHLY and CDR2 is FYNNEI. The CDR3 loop reads CASSDGTFYGYTF. The sequenced part of the CDR3 DNA is TGTGCCAGCAGTGACGGGACATTCTATGGC.

There are many counts of this clone. Sequencing ends 3 residues short of the CDR3 end; the germline J gene provides the rest. J is TRBJ2-2 and V is TRBV18; 8 bases map to TRBD1. Per germline, CDR1 KGHSH and CDR2 LQKENI. This CDR3 is built from 15 residues. Unmatched junction bases numbered 5, after V lost 3 bases and J lost 5 bases. The CDR3 protein is CASSPQGAFTGELFF. The sequenced part of the CDR3 DNA is TGTGCCAGCTCACCGCAGGGGGCATTTACCGGGGAG.

As concerns this clone: The read halts 3 residues ahead of the CDR3 end, with the missing end drawn from the germline J gene. The genes are TRBV7-9 and TRBJ2-1; 7 nucleotides agree with TRBD1. The CDR3 totals 14 residues. CDR1 and CDR2 (germline): SEHNR, FQNEAQ (reference sequence). The junction had 11 bases not matched to a gene; V was cut back by 8 bases and J by 7 bases. The CDR3 region is CASQLGDSKNEQFF. CDR3 bases read: TGTGCCAGCCAGCTAGGGGACAGTAAGAATGAG.

This clone was seen ten or more times. The read ends 3 residues before the CDR3 terminus; that terminus is restored from the germline J gene. The V gene is TRBV2, the J gene TRBJ2-2; D gene ambiguous. There are 9 residues in the CDR3. From germline, CDR1 is SNHLY and CDR2 FYNNEI. CDR3 DNA (partial): TGTGCCAGCAGTTCGGGG. It specifies CASSSG. The complete CDR3 sequence is CASSSGLFF. The full variable domain, rest sourced from reference TRBV2 and TRBJ2-2, is EPEVTQTPSHQVTQMGQEVILRCVPISNHLYFYWYRQILGQKVEFLVSFYNNEISEKSEIFDDQFSVERPDGSNFTLKIRSTKLEDSAMYFCASSSGLFFGEGSRLTVL.

On this clone itself: The CDR3 goes on 3 residues after the read ends, and that part is filled in from the germline J gene. The chain combines TRBV7-8 with TRBJ1-2, with 8 bases fitting TRBD1. CDR3 length: 15 amino acids. CDR1 is SGHVS and CDR2 is FQNEAQ in the germline V gene. V was clipped by 3 bases and J by 7 bases; unmatched bases: 10. CDR3: CASSFNLDRVGGYTF. The CDR3 bases that were read are TGTGCCAGCAGCTTTAACTTGGACAGGGTGGGTGGC. The entire variable domain, with the rest obtained from reference TRBV7-8 and TRBJ1-2, is as follows: GAGVSQSPRYKVAKRGQDVALRCDPISGHVSLFWYQQALGQGPEFLTYFQNEAQLDKSGLPSDRFFAERPEGSVSTLKIQRTQQEDSAVYLCASSFNLDRVGGYTFGSGTRLTVV.

This clone was counted between two and nine times. The sequenced fragment ends 3 residues before the CDR3 boundary, so the rest is inferred from the germline J gene. The chain joins TRBV2 to TRBJ2-7; 11 bases are a match to TRBD1. Germline loops: CDR1 SNHLY, CDR2 FYNNEI. With 0 bases clipped from V and 6 bases from J, the junction kept 4 bases outside the gene matches. The CDR3 is made up of 15 amino acids. The CDR3 sequence: CASSEARTGGAEQYF. The CDR3 bases that were read are TGTGCCAGCAGTGAAGCGAGGACAGGGGGCGCCGAG.

This clone was observed a few times. The DNA ends 3 residues before the CDR3 does, and the rest of the CDR3 is filled in from the germline J gene. This chain joins TRBV2 and TRBJ1-5; 7 bases fit TRBD1. CDR1 and CDR2 from the germline V gene are SNHLY and FYNNEI. This CDR3 contains 14 residues. V dropped 2 bases and J dropped 7; count of bases not matched to a gene: 5. The CDR3 sequence is CASSETGAEQPQHF. The CDR3 DNA, read in part, is TGTGCCAGCAGTGAAACAGGGGCTGAGCAGCCC.

By sample share, this clone is medium-sized. The read ends 3 residues before the CDR3 terminus; that terminus is restored from the germline J gene. The chain employs TRBV20-1 and TRBJ1-4, with 9 nucleotides matching TRBD1. The CDR3 is made up of 15 amino acids. The germline gives CDR1 DFQATT, CDR2 SNEGSKA (reference sequence). V shed 6 bases, J shed 8 bases, and the junction held 13 bases outside the gene matches. CDR3 bases read: TGCAGTGCCCCGACGCGGGTAGGACAGGGGGAAAAA. It codes for CSAPTRVGQGEK. From start to end, the CDR3 is CSAPTRVGQGEKLFF.

Remarks on this clone: The read ends 3 residues shy of where the CDR3 ends; the end is completed using the germline J gene. This chain joins TRBV19 and TRBJ2-5, with D uncertain. The CDR3 is 11 residues long. The V gene lost 6 bases and the J gene lost 5 bases, with 7 bases spanning the gap. Germline loops: CDR1 LNHDA, CDR2 SQIVND (reference sequence). CDR3 DNA, as far as it was read: TGTGCCAGTAGGGTCGGGGAGACC. Its translation: CASRVGET. The complete CDR3 reads CASRVGETQYF.